These 16 T cell receptor beta chains were all obtained from the same sample, sequenced in a study of CD8 T cells in ankylosing spondylitis. Study-wide results and caveats: There was a TCR beta motif, made of eight highly homologous variants, that appeared characteristic of ankylosing spondylitis blood.

Using its own MiXCR run on the 5' RACE reads, TCRdb lists one record per CDR3 protein. The sample shows about 90,000 distinct CDR3 sequences, approximately 9.6% of them seen only once. The antigens for these receptors are not known. Input material: blood, either unsorted or a sorted T cell fraction (not recorded which). These receptors came from a male donor with ankylosing spondylitis.

This clonotype has at least ten counts. The rearrangement uses TRBV15 and TRBJ2-3, with 12 nucleotides matching TRBD2. Germline lookup yields CDR1 LNHNV and CDR2 YYDKDF (reference sequence). The ends lost 5 bases at V and 0 bases at J; junction bases unmatched: 9. The CDR3 loop spans 18 amino acids. The CDR3 DNA follows: TGTGCCACCAGCTCCCCCGGGACTAGCGGGCATAGCACAGATACGCAGTATTTT. The encoded protein is CATSSPGTSGHSTDTQYF.

This clonotype was detected ten times or more. This sequence joins TRBV7-9 and TRBJ1-5, with D possibly TRBD1 on 5 matching bases. The germline gives CDR1 SEHNR, CDR2 FQNEAQ (reference sequence). CDR3 length equals 14 residues. V lost 5 bases, J lost 7 bases, and 15 bases lay in between. The CDR3 loop is CASSGDGRSQPQHF. Here the CDR3 DNA reads TGTGCCAGCAGCGGGGACGGGAGAAGCCAGCCCCAGCATTTT.

This clonotype was picked up many times. The chain carries TRBV5-1 and TRBJ2-1, with TRBD2 as a possible D gene (5 bases). The germline gives CDR1 SGHRS, CDR2 YFSETQ. The CDR3 totals 12 residues. Trimming left V 4 bases short and J 8 bases short, with 10 bases between. The CDR3 loop reads CASSPTRDEQFF. The CDR3 DNA sequence: TGCGCCAGCAGCCCAACTAGGGATGAGCAGTTCTTC. Together with reference TRBV5-1 and TRBJ2-1, the CDR3 gives the full variable domain: KAGVTQTPRYLIKTRGQQVTLSCSPISGHRSVSWYQQTPGQGLQFLFEYFSETQRNKGNFPGRFSGRQFSNSRSEMNVSTLELGDSALYLCASSPTRDEQFFGPGTRLTVL.

This clonotype was seen repeatedly, ten times or more. The CDR3 protein is CASRGLSYNEQFF. The CDR3 bases are TGTGCCAGCAGAGGTTTGAGCTACAATGAGCAGTTCTTC. The V and J genes are TRBV2 and TRBJ2-1; no clear D gene. V dropped 6 bases and J dropped 3 bases, with 9 bases sitting between them. The CDR3 length is 13 residues. Germline assignment: CDR1 SNHLY and CDR2 FYNNEI.

The J gene is TRBJ2-7, the V gene TRBV6-2 or TRBV6-3, with D possibly called TRBD1 or TRBD2 (7 bases each). The CDR3 totals 13 residues. The V gene's germline CDR1 is MNHEY and CDR2 SVGEGT. With 8 bases removed from V and 2 bases from J, the gap between germline ends came to 13 bases. CDR3 sequence: CASGGDRAYEQYF. CDR3 coding DNA: TGTGCCAGCGGGGGGGACAGAGCCTACGAGCAGTACTTC.

The CDR3 is CASSLGGRSVRGYTF. CDR3 coding DNA: TGTGCCAGCAGCTTAGGGGGTCGGTCAGTACGGGGCTACACCTTC. The chain uses TRBV7-8 and TRBJ1-2; D is uncertain. V gave up 1 base and J gave up 8 bases, with 17 bases separating them. Germline lookup yields CDR1 SGHVS and CDR2 FQNEAQ. The CDR3 runs to 15 residues.

This clonotype was detected many times. This chain joins TRBV24-1 and TRBJ2-1; 11 positions agree with TRBD2. After removal of 2 bases from V and 7 bases from J, the junction contained 9 bases not matched to a gene. The CDR3 runs to 17 residues. Germline-derived CDR1 and CDR2 are KGHDR and SFDVKD. CDR3 sequence: CATSDSMGLAEGNEQFF. CDR3 coding DNA: TGTGCCACCAGTGATTCCATGGGACTAGCGGAGGGGAATGAGCAGTTCTTC.

The chain employs TRBV7-8 and TRBJ1-3, with D unclear. From germline, CDR1 is SGHVS and CDR2 FQNEAQ. The CDR3 has 16 residues. The V gene lost 1 base and the J gene lost 1 base, with 11 bases spanning the gap. The CDR3 is CASSLGPTTSGNTIYF. In DNA form, the CDR3 reads TGTGCCAGCAGCTTAGGACCTACTACTTCTGGAAACACCATATATTTT.

This clonotype came up a few times. The rearrangement links TRBV20-1 to TRBJ1-2; TRBD1 aligns across 7 bases. CDR1 is DFQATT, CDR2 SNEGSKA, per germline (reference sequence). J lost 4 bases, V lost 1 base, and 18 bases had no gene match. The CDR3 covers 18 residues. The CDR3 sequence: CSARVRIQGGALGYGYTF. The CDR3 nucleotides read TGCAGTGCTAGAGTCCGAATTCAGGGGGGGGCGTTGGGCTATGGCTACACCTTC.

This clonotype was picked up many times. The chain combines TRBV20-1 with TRBJ2-7, with 9 positions matching TRBD2. The CDR3 has 14 residues. V shed 6 bases, J shed 2 bases, and the junction held 8 bases outside the gene matches. Germline CDR1 is DFQATT and CDR2 is SNEGSKA (reference sequence). CDR3 nucleotides: TGCAGTGCCCACCGGCTAGCGGGAACCTACGAGCAGTACGTC. The encoded protein is CSAHRLAGTYEQYV.

This clonotype has a handful of counts. This chain uses TRBV7-8 with TRBJ1-5; D possibly corresponds to TRBD1 (6 bases). Trimming took 5 bases from V and 3 from J, leaving 11 bases between them. The CDR3 has 14 residues. The germline V gene encodes CDR1 SGHVS and CDR2 FQNEAQ. CDR3 amino acids: CASSTQGANQPQHF. CDR3 DNA: TGTGCCAGCAGCACACAGGGAGCCAATCAGCCCCAGCATTTT.

This clonotype appeared many times. The chain joins TRBV11-2 to TRBJ2-7, with a possible D match to TRBD2 (6 bases). The germline gives CDR1 SGHAT, CDR2 FQNNGV. This CDR3 has 13 residues. The V gene lost 5 bases and the J gene lost 6 bases, with 14 bases spanning the gap. CDR3 protein: CASSRMGGGEQYV. CDR3 sequence (DNA): TGTGCCAGCAGCCGAATGGGGGGAGGCGAGCAGTACGTC.

V gene TRBV7-9 combines with J gene TRBJ1-5, with a weak D call TRBD1 (5 bases). CDR1 SEHNR and CDR2 FQNEAQ come from the germline V gene (reference sequence). This CDR3 contains 12 residues. Trimming took 7 bases from V and 4 from J, leaving 8 bases between them. The CDR3 loop reads CASTWGNQPQHF. In DNA, the CDR3 is TGTGCCAGCACGTGGGGGAATCAGCCCCAGCATTTT.

The table lists this clonotype with many counts. CDR3 amino acids: CSVQSNEQFF. CDR3 nucleotides: TGCAGCGTTCAAAGCAATGAGCAGTTCTTC. The V call is TRBV29-1, the J call TRBJ2-1; D gene unclear. This CDR3 spans 10 amino acids. The V end was cut by 5 bases, the J end by 6 bases, with 5 bases between. The germline gives CDR1 SQVTM, CDR2 ANQGSEA.

This clonotype was recorded a few times. The chain uses TRBV27 and TRBJ1-1, with TRBD1 identical over 7 bases. The CDR3 is 13 amino acids. V dropped 7 bases and J dropped 5; count of bases not matched to a gene: 7. Germline CDR1 is MNHEY and CDR2 is SMNVEV (reference sequence). This chain's CDR3 is CASMMTGRTEAFF. CDR3 coding DNA: TGTGCCAGCATGATGACAGGGCGGACTGAAGCTTTCTTT.

This rearrangement joins TRBV28 to TRBJ2-3; maybe TRBD2 (7 bases). CDR1 and CDR2 (germline): MDHEN, SYDVKM. Trimming took 11 bases from V and 4 from J, leaving 16 bases between them. CDR3 length: 13 amino acids. In DNA form, the CDR3 reads TGTGCCCTAGGGAGGGGGAAGGCAGATACGCAGTATTTT. Protein sequence: CALGRGKADTQYF.